The 18 T cell receptor beta chains presented below share a single source sample, sequenced in a study of T cell responses to AZD1222 COVID-19 vaccine. The repertoire was sequenced with immunoSEQ multiplex PCR; TCRdb's copy has only in-frame clones and lacks some. The data show about 140,000 clones, 75% to 95% seen once. The sample here was peripheral blood, taken on day 0 of AZD1222 vaccination. These receptors all stem from an adult in good health.

V gene TRBV2 combines with J gene TRBJ2-7, with unresolved D. The germline V and J ends were trimmed by 3 bases and 3 bases, with 9 bases remaining between them. The CDR3 is made up of 13 amino acids. From germline, CDR1 is SNHLY and CDR2 FYNNEI. The CDR3 nucleotides read TGTGCCAGCAGTGACAAGGGCCGCTACGAGCAGTACTTC. Protein sequence: CASSDKGRYEQYF.

The chain recombines TRBV27 with TRBJ2-3; 14 bases map to TRBD2. This CDR3 region has 22 residues. The germline V gene has CDR1 MNHEY and CDR2 SMNVEV (reference sequence). The V gene end was trimmed by 3 bases and the J gene end by 1 base; junction bases not matched to a gene: 18. The CDR3 loop is CASSLSFRSGTSGRRGTDTQYF. CDR3 bases: TGTGCCAGCAGTTTGAGTTTCCGCTCCGGGACTAGCGGGAGACGGGGCACAGATACGCAGTATTTT.

The count of this clone is one. This chain joins TRBV27 and TRBJ2-1, with no clear D. CDR1 is MNHEY and CDR2 is SMNVEV in the germline V gene (reference sequence). V was pared by 0 bases and J by 10 bases, with 10 bases between. This CDR3 has 13 amino acids. CDR3 loop: CASSLSKGREQFF. DNA for the CDR3: TGTGCCAGCAGTTTATCAAAGGGAAGGGAGCAGTTCTTC.

The V and J genes are TRBV27 and TRBJ2-1; 11 bases line up with TRBD2. Germline CDR1 reads MNHEY; CDR2 reads SMNVEV (reference sequence). V lost 4 bases and J lost 4; bases outside the gene matches: 6. The CDR3 runs 16 residues. The CDR3 here is CASSWEGTSGYNEQFF. The CDR3 DNA sequence: TGTGCCAGCAGTTGGGAGGGGACTAGCGGATACAATGAGCAGTTCTTC.

V gene TRBV2 combines with J gene TRBJ1-1; D is perhaps TRBD1 (6 bases). The CDR3 totals 15 residues. V lost 6 bases to trimming and J lost 4 bases, with 18 bases between them. Germline V CDR1 and CDR2: SNHLY, FYNNEI. The CDR3 is CASRGSQGSVTEAFF. CDR3 in DNA: TGTGCCAGCAGAGGGTCCCAGGGGTCGGTCACTGAAGCTTTCTTT.

The V and J genes are TRBV5-4 and TRBJ2-5; tentative D call: TRBD2 (6 bases). Per the germline V gene, CDR1 is SGHNT and CDR2 is YYREEE (reference sequence). The germline V and J ends were trimmed by 0 bases and 4 bases, with 10 bases remaining between them. This CDR3 has 14 residues. This chain's CDR3 is CASSLELGGETQYF. DNA for the CDR3: TGTGCCAGCAGCTTGGAGTTGGGGGGAGAGACCCAGTACTTC.

V is TRBV12-5 and J is TRBJ1-6; 8 bases align to TRBD1. This CDR3 comprises 15 residues. The J segment lost 10 bases and the V segment lost 5 bases, leaving 10 bases of the junction unmatched. CDR1 LGHNT and CDR2 FRNRAP come from the germline V gene. CDR3 sequence (DNA): TGTGCTAGTGGTCCAGGACAGGGTTTGAGGTCACCCCTCCACTTT. Translated: CASGPGQGLRSPLHF.

This rearrangement joins TRBV12-3 or TRBV12-4 to TRBJ1-2, with D possibly TRBD1 on 6 matching bases. The length of the CDR3 is 11 residues. V lost 6 bases and J 8 bases, leaving 10 bases between the germline ends. For the CDR3, the DNA is TGTGCCAGCAGGAACAGGGAAGGCTACACCTTC. It specifies CASRNREGYTF.

This clone showed up just once. The chain uses TRBV5-5 and TRBJ2-2; 10 bases are shared with TRBD1. This CDR3 spans 16 amino acids. The germline V gene has CDR1 SGHKS and CDR2 YYEKEE (reference sequence). The ends lost 7 bases at V and 3 bases at J; junction bases unmatched: 9. CDR3 nucleotide sequence: TGTGCCAGCGGGCCATGGACAGGGGGTCACACCGGGGAGCTGTTTTTT. It encodes CASGPWTGGHTGELFF.

The chain has TRBV3-1 (or the pseudogene TRBV3-2) and TRBJ1-2; a possible D gene is TRBD1 (5 bases). The CDR3 loop spans 18 amino acids. The V end was cut by 0 bases, the J end by 0 bases, with 17 bases between. Per germline, CDR1 LGHDT and CDR2 YNNKEL (reference sequence). CDR3 amino acids: CASSQEAPWGGANYGYTF. DNA of the CDR3: TGTGCCAGCAGCCAAGAGGCCCCCTGGGGGGGAGCTAACTATGGCTACACCTTC.

In its sample, this clone was seen a few times. This chain connects TRBV27 to TRBJ1-5; TRBD1 is a possible D gene (6 bases). This CDR3 spans 15 amino acids. Trimming pared 7 bases from V and 4 bases from J, leaving 17 bases between. Per the germline V gene, CDR1 is MNHEY and CDR2 is SMNVEV (reference sequence). The CDR3 DNA sequence: TGTGCCAGCACGCCCTTTGGGGGGCAAAATCAGCCCCAGCATTTT. It is translated as CASTPFGGQNQPQHF.

The rearrangement joins TRBV10-3 to TRBJ2-1; D unresolved. The CDR3 spans 13 residues. V dropped 0 bases and J dropped 7 bases, with 7 bases sitting between them. The germline gives CDR1 ENHRY, CDR2 SYGVKD. In DNA, the CDR3 is TGTGCCATCAGTGAGTCTTGGGCTAATGAGCAGTTCTTC. Translation: CAISESWANEQFF.

The chain employs TRBV4-2 and TRBJ2-7, with D unclear. The CDR3 consists of 13 residues. Trimming removed 1 base at V and 3 bases at J, with 7 bases between. Germline V lookup: CDR1 LGHNA, CDR2 YNFKEQ. DNA of the CDR3: TGTGCCAGCAGCCAAGCGGCCGACTACGAGCAGTACTTC. The encoded protein is CASSQAADYEQYF.

The CDR3 nucleotides read TGTGCCACCAGCCGGGGAGAAGACCTCGATGAGCAGTTCTTC. Protein: CATSRGEDLDEQFF. This rearrangement joins TRBV15 to TRBJ2-1; possibly TRBD2 for D (5 bases). Trimming removed 5 bases at V and 8 bases at J, with 16 bases between. CDR3 length: 14 residues. From germline, CDR1 is LNHNV and CDR2 YYDKDF (reference sequence).

The rearrangement uses TRBV6-1 and TRBJ1-1; 10 nucleotides line up with TRBD1. This CDR3 contains 17 residues. V dropped 0 bases and J dropped 4; count of bases not matched to a gene: 8. Germline CDR1 is MNHNS and CDR2 is SASEGT. The CDR3 sequence is CASSEAPAGTGATEAFF. CDR3 DNA: TGTGCCAGCAGTGAAGCCCCAGCGGGGACAGGGGCCACTGAAGCTTTCTTT.

The chain links TRBV15 to TRBJ1-1; TRBD1 matches 8 bases. With 2 bases clipped from V and 0 bases from J, the junction kept 5 bases outside the gene matches. The CDR3 covers 16 residues. Germline CDR1 is LNHNV and CDR2 is YYDKDF (reference sequence). The CDR3 region has the DNA TGTGCCACCAGCAGACCCGGACAGGGTATGAACACTGAAGCTTTCTTT. Protein sequence: CATSRPGQGMNTEAFF.

V usage is TRBV5-8 and J usage is TRBJ1-5; D gene uncertain. Germline CDR1 is SGHTS and CDR2 is YDEGEE. The V end was cut by 6 bases, the J end by 0 bases, with 7 bases between. The CDR3 runs to 13 residues. CDR3 residues: CASKDYSNQPQHF. In nucleotides, the CDR3 is TGTGCCAGCAAGGATTATAGCAATCAGCCCCAGCATTTT.

This clone was observed once. The rearrangement uses TRBV6-4 and TRBJ1-3, with a possible D match to TRBD1 (5 bases). CDR1 is MRHNA, CDR2 SNTAGT, per germline. The CDR3 is 15 residues long. Trimming left V 6 bases short and J 3 bases short, with 15 bases between. DNA of the CDR3: TGTGCCAGCAGCCGAGACCGGGGGGTTGGAAACACCATATATTTT. It translates to CASSRDRGVGNTIYF.